This T cell receptor beta chain was captured in a study of blood T cell repertoires in COVID-19. The wider study: Both acute and convalescent COVID-19 samples were obtained from the United States, Italy and Spain. Nucleic acid was either cDNA or gDNA, and it came from T cells, B-cell-depleted T cells, or PBMCs.

Per the original data handling: Amplification of reference gene primers provided the estimated nucleated cell counts. Produced via immunoSEQ multiplex PCR; TCRdb's table is partial and in-frame only. V and J calls plus clone size are reproduced from that table; the DNA served to infer D and trimming. This table holds around 200,000 clones, about 80% found once. The length of the CDR3 is 14 residues. Trimming took 1 base from V and 0 from J, leaving 10 bases between them. Germline V gives CDR1 GTSNPN, CDR2 SVGIG (reference sequence). This TCR was sampled from a woman aged 40 to 49 with active or convalescent COVID-19. V usage is TRBV30 and J usage is TRBJ2-7; D is possibly TRBD2 (7 bases). Sample: peripheral blood. The CDR3 reads CAWSGGGYSYEQYF. The DNA of the CDR3 is TGTGCCTGGAGTGGGGGGGGCTACTCCTACGAGCAGTACTTC.